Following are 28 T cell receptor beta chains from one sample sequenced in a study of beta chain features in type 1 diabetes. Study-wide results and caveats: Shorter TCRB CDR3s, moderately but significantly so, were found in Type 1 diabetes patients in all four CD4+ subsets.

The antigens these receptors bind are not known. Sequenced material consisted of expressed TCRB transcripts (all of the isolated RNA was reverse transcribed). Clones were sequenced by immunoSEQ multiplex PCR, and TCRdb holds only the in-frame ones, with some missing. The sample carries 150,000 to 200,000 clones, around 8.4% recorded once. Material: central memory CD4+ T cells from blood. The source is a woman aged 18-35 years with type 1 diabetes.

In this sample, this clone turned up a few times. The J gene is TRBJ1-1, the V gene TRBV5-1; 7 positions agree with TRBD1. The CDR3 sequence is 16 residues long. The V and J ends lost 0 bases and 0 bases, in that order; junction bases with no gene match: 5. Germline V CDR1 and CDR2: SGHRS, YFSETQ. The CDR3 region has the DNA TGCGCCAGCAGCTTGGGCAGGGGGTTAATGAACACTGAAGCTTTCTTT. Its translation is CASSLGRGLMNTEAFF.

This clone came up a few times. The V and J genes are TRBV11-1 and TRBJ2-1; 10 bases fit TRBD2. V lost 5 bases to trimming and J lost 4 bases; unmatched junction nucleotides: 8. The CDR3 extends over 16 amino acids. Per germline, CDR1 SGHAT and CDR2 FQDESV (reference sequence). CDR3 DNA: TGTGCCAGCAGCCCGCGGACTAGCGGCCTTTACAATGAGCAGTTCTTC. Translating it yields CASSPRTSGLYNEQFF.

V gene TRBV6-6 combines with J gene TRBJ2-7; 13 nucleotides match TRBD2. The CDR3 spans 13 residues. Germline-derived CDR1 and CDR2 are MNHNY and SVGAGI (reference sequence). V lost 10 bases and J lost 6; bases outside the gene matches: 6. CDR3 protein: CAITGTSGIEQYF. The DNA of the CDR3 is TGTGCCATAACCGGGACTAGCGGGATCGAGCAGTACTTC.

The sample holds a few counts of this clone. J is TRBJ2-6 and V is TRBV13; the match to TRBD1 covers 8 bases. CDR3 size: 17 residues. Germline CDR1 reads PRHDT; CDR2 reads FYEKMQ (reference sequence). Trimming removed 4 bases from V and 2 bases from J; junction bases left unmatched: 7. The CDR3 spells CASSSGQGPPGANVLTF. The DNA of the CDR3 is TGTGCCAGCAGCTCCGGACAGGGCCCTCCTGGGGCCAACGTCCTGACTTTC.

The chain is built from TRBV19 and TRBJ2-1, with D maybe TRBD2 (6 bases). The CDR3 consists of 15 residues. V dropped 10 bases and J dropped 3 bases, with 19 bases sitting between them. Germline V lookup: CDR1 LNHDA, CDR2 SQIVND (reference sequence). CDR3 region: CATSRRGGLYNEQFF. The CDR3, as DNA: TGTGCCACCTCTAGGAGGGGAGGTCTCTACAATGAGCAGTTCTTC.

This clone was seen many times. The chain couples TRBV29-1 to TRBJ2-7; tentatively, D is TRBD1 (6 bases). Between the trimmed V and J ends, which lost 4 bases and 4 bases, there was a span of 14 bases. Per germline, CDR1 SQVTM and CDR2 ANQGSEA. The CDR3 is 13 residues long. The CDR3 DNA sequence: TGCAGCGTTGTTTTCGCTGGACAGTACGAGCAGTACTTC. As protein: CSVVFAGQYEQYF.

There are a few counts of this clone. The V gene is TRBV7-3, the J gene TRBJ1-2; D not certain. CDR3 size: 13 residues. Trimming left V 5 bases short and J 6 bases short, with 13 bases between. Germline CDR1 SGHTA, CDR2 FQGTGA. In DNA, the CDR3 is TGTGCCAGCAGCCCTGGGCCGGATAATGGCTACACCTTC. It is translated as CASSPGPDNGYTF.

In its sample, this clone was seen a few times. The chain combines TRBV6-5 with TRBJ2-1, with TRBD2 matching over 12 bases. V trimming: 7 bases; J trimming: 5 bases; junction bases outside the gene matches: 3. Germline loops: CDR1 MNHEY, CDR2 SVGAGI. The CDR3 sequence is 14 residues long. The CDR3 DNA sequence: TGTGCCAGCAAACTAGCGGGAGGTCACAATGAGCAGTTCTTC. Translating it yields CASKLAGGHNEQFF.

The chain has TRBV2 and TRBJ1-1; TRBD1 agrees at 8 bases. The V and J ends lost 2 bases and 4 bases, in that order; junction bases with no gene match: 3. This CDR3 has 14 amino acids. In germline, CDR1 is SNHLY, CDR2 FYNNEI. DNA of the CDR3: TGTGCCAGCAGTGAACCCAGGGGGCTCACTGAAGCTTTCTTT. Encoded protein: CASSEPRGLTEAFF.

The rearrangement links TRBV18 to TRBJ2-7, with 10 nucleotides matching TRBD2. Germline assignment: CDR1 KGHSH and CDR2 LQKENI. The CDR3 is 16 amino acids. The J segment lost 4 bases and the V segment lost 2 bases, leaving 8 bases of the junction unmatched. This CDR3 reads CASSPVSASGSYEQYF. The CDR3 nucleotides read TGTGCCAGCTCACCAGTATCGGCTAGCGGGAGTTACGAGCAGTACTTC. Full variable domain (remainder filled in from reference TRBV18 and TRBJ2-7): NAGVMQNPRHLVRRRGQEARLRCSPMKGHSHVYWYRQLPEEGLKFMVYLQKENIIDESGMPKERFSAEFPKEGPSILRIQQVVRGDSAAYFCASSPVSASGSYEQYFGPGTRLTVT.

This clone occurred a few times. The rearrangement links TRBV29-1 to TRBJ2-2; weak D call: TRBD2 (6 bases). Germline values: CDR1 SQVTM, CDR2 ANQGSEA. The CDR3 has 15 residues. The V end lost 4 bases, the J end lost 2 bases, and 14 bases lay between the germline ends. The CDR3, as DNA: TGCAGCGTTGGGGGACGGGAGAGAAACACCGGGGAGCTGTTTTTT. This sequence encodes CSVGGRERNTGELFF.

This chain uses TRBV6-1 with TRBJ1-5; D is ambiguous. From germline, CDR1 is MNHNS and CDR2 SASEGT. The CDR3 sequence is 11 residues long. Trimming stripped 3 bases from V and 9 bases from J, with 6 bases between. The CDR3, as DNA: TGTGCCAGCAGTGACCTTATGCCCCAGCATTTT. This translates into CASSDLMPQHF.

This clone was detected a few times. The CDR3 region is CASSMLAAGTSGYNEQFF. The CDR3 coding sequence is TGTGCCAGTAGTATGTTGGCAGCGGGGACTAGCGGATACAATGAGCAGTTCTTC. The chain joins TRBV19 to TRBJ2-1, with 11 bases that match TRBD2. Per the germline V gene, CDR1 is LNHDA and CDR2 is SQIVND (reference sequence). J lost 4 bases, V lost 3 bases, and 11 bases had no gene match. The CDR3 contains 18 residues.

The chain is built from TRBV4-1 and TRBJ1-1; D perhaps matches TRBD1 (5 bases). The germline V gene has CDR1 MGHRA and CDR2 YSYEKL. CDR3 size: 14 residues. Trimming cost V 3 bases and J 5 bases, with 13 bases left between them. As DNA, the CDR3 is TGCGCCAGCAGCCAGGGGTACGGGGGAACTGAAGCTTTCTTT. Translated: CASSQGYGGTEAFF.

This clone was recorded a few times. CDR3 loop: CASSLGSGTDYGYTF. The CDR3 nucleotides read TGTGCCAGCAGCCTAGGTTCCGGGACAGACTATGGCTACACCTTC. V gene TRBV28 combines with J gene TRBJ1-2; 7 bases agree with TRBD1. The CDR3 is 15 amino acids. V was clipped by 6 bases and J by 3 bases; unmatched bases: 10. The germline V gene encodes CDR1 MDHEN and CDR2 SYDVKM.

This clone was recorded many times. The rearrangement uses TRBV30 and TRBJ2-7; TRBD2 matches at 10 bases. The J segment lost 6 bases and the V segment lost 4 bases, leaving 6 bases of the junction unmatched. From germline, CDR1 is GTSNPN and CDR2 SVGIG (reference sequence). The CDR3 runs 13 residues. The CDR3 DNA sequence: TGTGCCTGGACTAGCGGGAGTCTCCGCGAGCAGTACTTC. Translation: CAWTSGSLREQYF.

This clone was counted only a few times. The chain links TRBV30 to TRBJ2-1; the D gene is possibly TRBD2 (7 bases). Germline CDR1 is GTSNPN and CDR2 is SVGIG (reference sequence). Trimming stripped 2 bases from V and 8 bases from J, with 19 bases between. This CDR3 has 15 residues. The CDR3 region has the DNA TGTGCCTGGAGTCCCAGGGGAGGGACGACCGATGAGCAGTTCTTC. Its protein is CAWSPRGGTTDEQFF.

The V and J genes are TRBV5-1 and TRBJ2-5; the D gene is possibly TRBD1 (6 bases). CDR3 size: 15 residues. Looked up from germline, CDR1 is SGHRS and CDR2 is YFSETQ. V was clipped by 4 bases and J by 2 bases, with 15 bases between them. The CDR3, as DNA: TGCGCCAGCAGCAGACAGGCCGGACTGCAAGAGACCCAGTACTTC. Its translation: CASSRQAGLQETQYF.

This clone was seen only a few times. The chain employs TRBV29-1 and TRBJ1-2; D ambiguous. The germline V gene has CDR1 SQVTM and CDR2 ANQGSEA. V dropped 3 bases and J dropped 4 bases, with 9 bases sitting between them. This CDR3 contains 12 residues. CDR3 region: CSVDSTFYGYTF. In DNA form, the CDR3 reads TGCAGCGTTGACAGTACATTCTATGGCTACACCTTC.

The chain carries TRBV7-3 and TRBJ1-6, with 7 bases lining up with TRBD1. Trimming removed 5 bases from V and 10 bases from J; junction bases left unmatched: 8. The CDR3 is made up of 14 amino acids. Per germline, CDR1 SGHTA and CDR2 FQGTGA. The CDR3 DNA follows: TGTGCCAGCAGCCTCCCCTTAGGGGGCTCACCCCTCCACTTT. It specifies CASSLPLGGSPLHF.

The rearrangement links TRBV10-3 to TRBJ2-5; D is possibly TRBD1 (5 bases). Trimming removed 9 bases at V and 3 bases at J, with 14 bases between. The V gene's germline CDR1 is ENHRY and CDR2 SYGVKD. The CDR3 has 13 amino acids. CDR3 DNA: TGTGCCATTAAGGGGTCGGGCAAAGAGACCCAGTACTTC. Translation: CAIKGSGKETQYF.

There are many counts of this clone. This CDR3 is CARPSKRADNSPLHF. The CDR3 nucleotides are TGTGCCAGGCCCTCAAAGCGGGCGGATAATTCACCCCTCCACTTT. The chain carries TRBV19 and TRBJ1-6; no clear D gene. This CDR3 region has 15 residues. Trimming took 9 bases from V and 5 from J, leaving 17 bases between them. CDR1 and CDR2 from the germline V gene are LNHDA and SQIVND (reference sequence).

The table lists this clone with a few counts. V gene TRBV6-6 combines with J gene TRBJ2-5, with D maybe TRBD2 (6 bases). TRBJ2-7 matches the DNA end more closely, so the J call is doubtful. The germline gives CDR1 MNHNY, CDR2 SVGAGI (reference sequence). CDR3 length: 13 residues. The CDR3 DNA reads TGTGCCAGCTGGGGGAGGTTCGGAAACGAGCAGTACTTC. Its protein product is CASWGRFGNEQYF.

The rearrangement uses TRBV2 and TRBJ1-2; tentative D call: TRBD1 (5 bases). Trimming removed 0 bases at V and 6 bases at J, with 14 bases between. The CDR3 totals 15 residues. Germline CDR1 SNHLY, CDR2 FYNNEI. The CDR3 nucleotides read TGTGCCAGCAGTGAAGCCCCCGGGACTACGAATGGCTACACCTTC. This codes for CASSEAPGTTNGYTF.

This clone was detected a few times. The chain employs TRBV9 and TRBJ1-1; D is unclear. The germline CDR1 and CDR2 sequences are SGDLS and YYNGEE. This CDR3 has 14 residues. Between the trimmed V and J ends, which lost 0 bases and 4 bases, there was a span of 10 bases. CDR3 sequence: CASSVGLGGTEAFF. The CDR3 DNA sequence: TGTGCCAGCAGCGTAGGGTTGGGAGGCACTGAAGCTTTCTTT.

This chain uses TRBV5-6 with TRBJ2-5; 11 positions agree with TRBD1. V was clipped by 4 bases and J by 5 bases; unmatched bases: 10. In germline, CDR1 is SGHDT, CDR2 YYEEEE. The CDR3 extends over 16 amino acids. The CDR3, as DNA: TGTGCCAGCAGCCCTCCGGGACAGGGGGTAGGTGAGACCCAGTACTTC. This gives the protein CASSPPGQGVGETQYF. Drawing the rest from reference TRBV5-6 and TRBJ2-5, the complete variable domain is DAGVTQSPTHLIKTRGQQVTLRCSPKSGHDTVSWYQQALGQGPQFIFQYYEEEERQRGNFPDRFSGHQFPNYSSELNVNALLLGDSALYLCASSPPGQGVGETQYFGPGTRLLVL.

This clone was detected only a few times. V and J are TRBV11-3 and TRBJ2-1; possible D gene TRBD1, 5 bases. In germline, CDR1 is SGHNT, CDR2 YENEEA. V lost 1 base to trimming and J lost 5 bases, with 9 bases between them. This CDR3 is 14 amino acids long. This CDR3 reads CASSLARQNNEQFF. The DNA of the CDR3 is TGTGCCAGCAGCTTAGCGAGACAGAACAATGAGCAGTTCTTC.

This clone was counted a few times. CDR3 nucleotides: TGTGCCAGCAGCTTCGGACAGTCCAATGAGCAGTTCTTC. This codes for CASSFGQSNEQFF. The chain recombines TRBV7-9 with TRBJ2-1; tentative D call: TRBD1 (6 bases). V was cut by 3 bases and J by 6 bases, with 9 bases left in between. Germline V CDR1 and CDR2: SEHNR, FQNEAQ (reference sequence). This CDR3 has 13 residues.